The clone carrying this T cell receptor (beta chain) was detected many times. Its antigen is unknown. As the template, RNA transcripts were used to amplify TCR beta CDR3 regions. HTBI primers served in a first-round RT-PCR, which a second-round multiplex PCR followed. TCRdb fed the multiplex PCR reads into MiXCR, producing one record per CDR3 protein. Counted here are about 370,000 distinct CDR3 sequences, approximately 16% occurring once; the ten biggest clones make up around 1.5%. This sample stems from a study of Graves' ophthalmopathy and Graves' hyperthyroidism. Overall study findings and caveats: Ophthalmopathy progression predictions by the model showed around 72% specificity and 70.59% sensitivity. Most thyroid clonotypes with frequency above 0.001 were detected in blood too.

The study enrolled ophthalmopathy donors with moderate-to-severe activity, CAS ≥3, NOSPECS ≥4 and duration under 3 months. The sequence derives from a woman aged 18-29 years with Graves' ophthalmopathy. Material for sequencing was peripheral blood.

Written as DNA, the CDR3 is TGTGCCAGCAGCCTCACAGGGGCCCTGGGGGAGCCCCAGCATTTT. It is translated as CASSLTGALGEPQHF. This rearrangement joins TRBV7-9 to TRBJ1-5; 7 bases align to TRBD1. J was trimmed by 8 bases and V by 5 bases; bases with no gene match: 12. Germline lookup yields CDR1 SEHNR and CDR2 FQNEAQ (reference sequence). CDR3 length equals 15 residues. Drawing the rest from reference TRBV7-9 and TRBJ1-5, the complete variable domain is DTGVSQNPRHKITKRGQNVTFRCDPISEHNRLYWYRQTLGQGPEFLTYFQNEAQLEKSRLLSDRFSAERPKGSFSTLEIQRTEQGDSAMYLCASSLTGALGEPQHFGDGTRLSIL.